The T cell receptor beta chain described here comes from a study of shared clonotypes between healthy human individuals (dated by TCRdb to 2020 to 2021). Describing the broader study: The cohort included three men and two women between 18 and 49 years of age. Per donor, three plates each were used for CD4 naive and CD4 memory, two for CD8 naive, and one for CD8 memory. Blood TCR repertoires of roughly five healthy adults were deeply sequenced to estimate repertoire size and the extent of clonotype sharing between individuals. Different laboratories and diverse techniques were used to prepare libraries and sequence TCR repertoires, to increase sequencing depth and limit assay-specific biases. Each donor's leukapheresis produced roughly between about 0.85 and 10 billion PBMCs. Overall results and qualifications from the work: Naive subsets generally had larger estimated clonotype richness than memory subsets. Incomplete sequencing was indicated by rarefaction of sorted-subset datasets, despite the large sequencing depth. Sampling was restricted to blood, and TCR repertoires in tissues likely differ from the TCR repertoires found in blood. When a handful of donors were compared, the shared fraction of clonotypes was around 5.1% for naive CD4, approximately 3.5% for naive CD8, more than 2% for memory CD4, and roughly 0.43% for memory CD8. Based on pairwise subsampling, the degree of clonotype sharing among donors was expected to be affected by sequencing depth. Because the study included a small number of donors, the genetic and exposure-history diversity represented was limited. Compared with non-shared clonotypes, clonotypes shared by all four sorted-subset donors had higher generation probabilities.

Using the deep immunoSEQ assay, multiplex PCR amplified TCR CDR3 regions from genomic DNA. Genomic DNA extracted from each cell subset was distributed evenly over all wells of several immunoSEQ 96-well plates, and each plate served as one replicate. Each replicate PCR for sorted subsets received around 0.2 ug genomic DNA, equal to roughly 30,000 T cell genomes. The purified libraries were quantified using a Qubit 3.0 fluorometer, sized with a Bioanalyzer 2100, and then quantified again using the KAPA Library Quantification kit. Each immunoSEQ 96-well plate was sequenced on its own single-read 150-cycle Illumina NextSeq 550 flow cell. Turning to the authors' computational methods: Because only junctional sequences without quality scores were contained in the immunoSEQ output, filtering matching that applied to full-length reads could not be performed. To assign V/J genes and CDR3, sequences were annotated against IMGT germline references using PyIR, a Python wrapper for IgBLAST v1.9. Reads were removed for weak V/J assignments (E-value above 1e-6), missing CDR3, stop codons, out-of-frame junctions, or ambiguous translated residues. A V3J clonotype was defined by an identical inferred V gene, J gene, and CDR3 amino acid sequence. To compute the percentage overlap between repertoires, the number of shared unique clonotypes was divided by the size of the smaller repertoire. RTK rarefaction, the Chao1 estimator, and Recon v2.1 estimates of unobserved clonotypes were used to assess repertoire richness. Generation probabilities for all TCRbeta clonotypes obtained by the gDNA method from a handful of donors were computed using OLGA. Entries here come from immuneACCESS through TCRdb and include only in-frame sequences with V and J called. Some clones fail to appear in such tables; in the studies checked, an unresolved V gene covers under half of the shortfall, and the cause of the remainder is unknown. That table supplies the V and J calls and clone size; D and trimming were determined from the DNA. The sample records some 580,000 clones, 95% to 98% of which are singletons. Clones ranked in the top ten supply about 0.06% of the sample.

Trimming at the junction amounts to 5 bases on V and 0 bases on J, and the germline ends lie 17 bases apart. From the germline V gene, CDR1 is SGHAT and CDR2 is FQNNGV. From cysteine to phenylalanine, the CDR3 is 17 amino acids long. The retained sequence is limited to the CDR3, 51 bases, with the frame set at the first base. Healthy HIV-negative adults with no recently reported acute infections or vaccinations were included as donors. Only Caucasian adults living in Nashville, Tennessee, USA were represented among the donors. CD4+ T cells were enriched by magnetic negative selection, after which naive cells were positively selected on CD45RA and the negative fraction was taken as the memory subset. Blood was collected by leukapheresis, and PBMCs were isolated by Ficoll-Histopaque density gradient centrifugation and then cryopreserved in liquid nitrogen vapor phase. Analytical flow cytometry was used to check the purity and quantity of every magnetically sorted T cell population. Genomic DNA was isolated from every sorted fraction and measured by UV absorbance on a Nanodrop 2000c.

A word on this clone: Its target antigen remains unknown. No base quality information exists; no much larger clone differs at one position.

The sequence links TRBV11-2 to TRBJ2-1; the D gene is possibly TRBD2, with 5 bases matching. The sequenced material came from naive CD4+ T cells sorted from blood. In light of the paper, this sample's cell subset or site label describes: CD45RA+ positively selected. The clonotype comes from a woman in her thirties in good health. CDR3 region: CASSHRTGKSSYNEQFF. The DNA reads TGTGCCAGCAGCCATCGGACGGGGAAGAGCTCCTACAATGAGCAGTTCTTC.